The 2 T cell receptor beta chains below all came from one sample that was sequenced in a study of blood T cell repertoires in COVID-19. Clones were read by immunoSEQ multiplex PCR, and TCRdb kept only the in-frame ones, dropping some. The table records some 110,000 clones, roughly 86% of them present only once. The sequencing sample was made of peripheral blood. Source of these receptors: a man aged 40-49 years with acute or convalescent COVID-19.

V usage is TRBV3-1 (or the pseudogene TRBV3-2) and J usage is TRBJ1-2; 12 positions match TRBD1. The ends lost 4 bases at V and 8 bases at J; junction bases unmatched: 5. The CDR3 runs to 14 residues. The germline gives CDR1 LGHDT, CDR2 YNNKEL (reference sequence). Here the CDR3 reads CASSLGQGAEGYTF. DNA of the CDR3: TGTGCCAGCAGCCTGGGACAGGGGGCGGAAGGCTACACCTTC.

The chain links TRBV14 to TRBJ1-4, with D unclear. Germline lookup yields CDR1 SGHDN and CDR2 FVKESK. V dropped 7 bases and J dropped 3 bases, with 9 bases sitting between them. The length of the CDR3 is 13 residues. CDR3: CASKKGANEKLFF. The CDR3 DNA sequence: TGTGCCAGCAAAAAAGGAGCTAATGAAAAACTGTTTTTT.